This TCR beta chain is from a study of cytomegalovirus exposure and HLA in healthy donors. General study points: Sequencing had likely introduced a cluster of highly shared sequence variants as an artifact. It emerged from a later analysis that several of the most significant clusters appeared to be linked to common viral pathogens. Later examination showed HLA-associated TCR beta chains had greater clonal expansion than equally common others.

Concerning this clone: Its target is unknown.

The V end was cut by 6 bases, the J end by 5 bases, with 23 bases between. Germline CDR1 and CDR2: MDHEN and SYDVKM. The CDR3 extends over 16 amino acids. PCR employed 60 Vbeta and 13 Jbeta primers. Measured with immunoSEQ multiplex PCR; TCRdb has only the in-frame clones, and not every one. Here the sample spans 150,000 to 200,000 clones, over 70% being singletons. The chain has TRBV28 and TRBJ2-7; D perhaps matches TRBD1 (8 bases). The sequenced sample was PBMCs. This TCR came from a male donor in good health and CMV-seronegative. CDR3 protein: CASRPPGTGGGDEQYF. CDR3 nucleotides: TGTGCCAGCAGGCCGCCAGGGACAGGTGGGGGGGACGAGCAGTACTTC.